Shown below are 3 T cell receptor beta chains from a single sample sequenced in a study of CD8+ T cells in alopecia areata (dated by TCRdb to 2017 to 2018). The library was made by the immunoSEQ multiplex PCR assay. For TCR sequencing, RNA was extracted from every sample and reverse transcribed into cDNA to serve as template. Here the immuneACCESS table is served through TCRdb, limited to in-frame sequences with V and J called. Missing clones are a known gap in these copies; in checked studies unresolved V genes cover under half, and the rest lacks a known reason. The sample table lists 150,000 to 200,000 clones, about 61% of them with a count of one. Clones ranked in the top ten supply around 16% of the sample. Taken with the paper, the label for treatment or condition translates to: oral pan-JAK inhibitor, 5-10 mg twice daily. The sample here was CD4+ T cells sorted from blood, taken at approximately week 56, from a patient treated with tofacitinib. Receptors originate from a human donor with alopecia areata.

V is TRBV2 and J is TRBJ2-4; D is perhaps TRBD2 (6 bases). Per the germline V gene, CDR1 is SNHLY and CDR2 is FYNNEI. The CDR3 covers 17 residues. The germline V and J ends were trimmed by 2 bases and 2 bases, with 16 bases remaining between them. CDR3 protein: CASSEFFGRQSKNIQYF. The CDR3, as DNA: TGTGCCAGCAGTGAATTCTTCGGGAGACAGTCCAAAAACATTCAGTACTTC.

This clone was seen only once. The CDR3 DNA sequence: TGTGCCAGCAGCTTACCAGGGCTAGATACGCAGTATTTT. As protein: CASSLPGLDTQYF. The chain is built from TRBV7-3 and TRBJ2-3; D is perhaps TRBD1 (5 bases). The CDR3 length is 13 residues. V lost 2 bases, J lost 5 bases, and 8 bases lay in between. Per the germline V gene, CDR1 is SGHTA and CDR2 is FQGTGA.

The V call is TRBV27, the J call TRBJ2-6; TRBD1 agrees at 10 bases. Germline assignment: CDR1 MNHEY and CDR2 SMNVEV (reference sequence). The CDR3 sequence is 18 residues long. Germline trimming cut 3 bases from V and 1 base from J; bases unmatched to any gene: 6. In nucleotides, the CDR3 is TGTGCCAGCAGTTTTGAGACAGGGGGCCGTTCTGGGGCCAACGTCCTGACTTTC. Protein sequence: CASSFETGGRSGANVLTF.